This T cell receptor beta chain was documented in a study of post-analysis software for immune sequencing data. Study context: Some patients lacked subtype; others had relapsing-remitting, secondary progressive or progressive-relapsing disease. Regarding the study as a whole: The five TRBV segments detected at higher frequency in patients than in controls included TRBV5-6, TRBV5-1 and TRBV20-1.

Only a few counts were recorded for this clonotype. Its specificity is unknown. Incorporated into the TCR beta cDNA libraries were unique molecular identifiers, which served to reduce PCR and sequencing biases. TCRdb itself ran the PCR reads through MiXCR, one entry per CDR3 protein. The sample shows roughly 730,000 distinct CDR3 sequences, roughly 27% of them seen only once. Germline assignment: CDR1 LGHNA and CDR2 YSLEER. V lost 5 bases and J 4 bases, leaving 21 bases between the germline ends. This CDR3 has 17 residues. Specimen: blood. The rearrangement uses TRBV4-3 and TRBJ2-1, with D possibly being TRBD1 or TRBD2 (6 bases each). This clonotype was obtained from a girl aged 10 to 17 with multiple sclerosis. The CDR3 region is CASSSRTARDLYNEQFF. The CDR3 region has the DNA TGCGCCAGCAGCTCCCGGACAGCCAGGGACTTATACAATGAGCAGTTCTTC.